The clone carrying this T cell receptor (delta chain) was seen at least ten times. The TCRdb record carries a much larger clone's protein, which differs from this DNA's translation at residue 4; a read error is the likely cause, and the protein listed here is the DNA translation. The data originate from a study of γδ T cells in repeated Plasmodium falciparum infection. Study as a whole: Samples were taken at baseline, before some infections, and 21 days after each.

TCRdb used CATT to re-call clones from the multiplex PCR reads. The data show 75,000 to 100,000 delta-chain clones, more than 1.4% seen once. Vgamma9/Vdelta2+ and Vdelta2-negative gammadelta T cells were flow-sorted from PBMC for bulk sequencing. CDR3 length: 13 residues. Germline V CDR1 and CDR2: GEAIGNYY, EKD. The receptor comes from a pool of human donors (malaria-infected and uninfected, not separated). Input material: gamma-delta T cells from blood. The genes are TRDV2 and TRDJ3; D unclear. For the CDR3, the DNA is TGTGCCTGTGGCACCTGGGACACCCGACAGATGTTTTTC. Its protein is CACGTWDTRQMFF.